This T cell receptor beta chain was observed in a study of siplizumab effects on memory and regulatory T cells. The study, taken as a whole, reports: Naive or memory phenotype was unassignable for roughly 75-97% of proliferating CD4+ or CD8+ clones. Under siplizumab, alloreactive sequences traced to unstimulated CD4+ memory cells were significantly reduced.

The CDR3 is 16 residues long. Germline values: CDR1 SGHDN, CDR2 FVKESK. V lost 0 bases to trimming and J lost 6 bases; unmatched junction nucleotides: 10. In the case of this clone: The target antigen is unknown.

Produced via immunoSEQ multiplex PCR; TCRdb's table is partial and in-frame only. The table records 55,000 to 70,000 clones, just over 90% of them present only once. The origin of this receptor is a human donor in good health. Input material: CD8+ T cells sorted from blood. The rearrangement links TRBV14 to TRBJ2-5, with 7 positions matching TRBD2. The CDR3 is CASSQEWGRARKTQYF. The DNA for the CDR3 is TGTGCCAGCAGCCAAGAATGGGGGAGGGCCAGAAAGACCCAGTACTTC.